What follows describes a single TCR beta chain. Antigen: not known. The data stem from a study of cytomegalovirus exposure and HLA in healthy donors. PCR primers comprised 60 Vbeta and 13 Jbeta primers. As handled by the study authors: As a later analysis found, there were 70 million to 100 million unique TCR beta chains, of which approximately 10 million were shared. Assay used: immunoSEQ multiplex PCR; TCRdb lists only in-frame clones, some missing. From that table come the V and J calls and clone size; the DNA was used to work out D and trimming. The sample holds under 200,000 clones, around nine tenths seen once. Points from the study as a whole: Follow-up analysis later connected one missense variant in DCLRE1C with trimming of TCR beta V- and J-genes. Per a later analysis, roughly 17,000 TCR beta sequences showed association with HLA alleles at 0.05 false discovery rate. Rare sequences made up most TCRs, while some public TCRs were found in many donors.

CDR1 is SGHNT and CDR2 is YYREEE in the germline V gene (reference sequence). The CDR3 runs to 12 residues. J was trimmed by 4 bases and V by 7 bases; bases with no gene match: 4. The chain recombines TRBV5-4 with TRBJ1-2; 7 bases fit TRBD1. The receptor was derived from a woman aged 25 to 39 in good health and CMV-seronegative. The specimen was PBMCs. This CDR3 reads CASSGQPYGYTF. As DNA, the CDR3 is TGTGCCAGCTCGGGACAGCCCTATGGCTACACCTTC.